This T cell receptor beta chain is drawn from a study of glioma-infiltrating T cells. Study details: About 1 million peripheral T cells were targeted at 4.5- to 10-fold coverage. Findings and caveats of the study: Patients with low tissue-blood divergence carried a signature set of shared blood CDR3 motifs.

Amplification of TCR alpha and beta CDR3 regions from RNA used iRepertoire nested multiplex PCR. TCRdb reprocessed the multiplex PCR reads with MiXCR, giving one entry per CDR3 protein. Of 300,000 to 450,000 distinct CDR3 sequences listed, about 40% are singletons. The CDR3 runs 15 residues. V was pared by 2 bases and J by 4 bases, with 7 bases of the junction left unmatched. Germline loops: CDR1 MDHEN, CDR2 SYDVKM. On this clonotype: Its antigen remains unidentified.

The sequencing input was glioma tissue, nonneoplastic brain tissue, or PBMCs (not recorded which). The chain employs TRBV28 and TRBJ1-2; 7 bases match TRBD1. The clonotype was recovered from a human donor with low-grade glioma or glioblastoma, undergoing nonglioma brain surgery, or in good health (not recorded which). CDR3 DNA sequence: TGTGCCAGCAGTTTAACTCGGGCAGGGGGCTATGGCTACACCTTC. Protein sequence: CASSLTRAGGYGYTF.